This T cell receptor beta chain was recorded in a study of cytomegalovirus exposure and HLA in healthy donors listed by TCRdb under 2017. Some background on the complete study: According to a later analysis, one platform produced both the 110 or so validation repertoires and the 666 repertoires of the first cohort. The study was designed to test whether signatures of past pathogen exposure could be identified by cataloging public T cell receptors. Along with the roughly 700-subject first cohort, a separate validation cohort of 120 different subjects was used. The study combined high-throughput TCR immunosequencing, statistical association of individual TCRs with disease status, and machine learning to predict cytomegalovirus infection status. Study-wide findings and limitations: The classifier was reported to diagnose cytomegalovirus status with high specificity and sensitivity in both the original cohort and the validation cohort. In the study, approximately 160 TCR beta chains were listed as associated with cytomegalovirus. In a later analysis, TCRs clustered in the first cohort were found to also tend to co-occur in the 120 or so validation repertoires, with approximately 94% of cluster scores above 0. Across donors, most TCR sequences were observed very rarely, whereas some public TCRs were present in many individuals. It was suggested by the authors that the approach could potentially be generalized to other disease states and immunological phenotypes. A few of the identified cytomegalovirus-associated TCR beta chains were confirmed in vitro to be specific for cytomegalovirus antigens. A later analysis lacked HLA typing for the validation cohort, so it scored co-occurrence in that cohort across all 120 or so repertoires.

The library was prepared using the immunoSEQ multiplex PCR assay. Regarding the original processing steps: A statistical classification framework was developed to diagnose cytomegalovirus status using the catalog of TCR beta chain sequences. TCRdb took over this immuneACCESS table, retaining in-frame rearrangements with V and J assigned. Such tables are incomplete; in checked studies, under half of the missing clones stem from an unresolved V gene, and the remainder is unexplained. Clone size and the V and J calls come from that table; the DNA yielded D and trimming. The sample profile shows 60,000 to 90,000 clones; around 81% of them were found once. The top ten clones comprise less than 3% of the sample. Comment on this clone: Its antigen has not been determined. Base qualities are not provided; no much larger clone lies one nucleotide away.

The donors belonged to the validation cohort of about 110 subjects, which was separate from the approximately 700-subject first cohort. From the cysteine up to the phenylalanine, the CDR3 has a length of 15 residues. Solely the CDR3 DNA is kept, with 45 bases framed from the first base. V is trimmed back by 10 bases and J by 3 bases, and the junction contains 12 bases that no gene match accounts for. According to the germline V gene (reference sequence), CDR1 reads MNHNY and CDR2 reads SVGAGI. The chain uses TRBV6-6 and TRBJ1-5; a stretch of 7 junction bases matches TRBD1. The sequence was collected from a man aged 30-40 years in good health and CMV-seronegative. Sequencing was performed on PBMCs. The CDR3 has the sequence CATQIPGGFNQPQHF. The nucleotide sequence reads TGTGCCACCCAAATCCCAGGGGGATTCAATCAGCCCCAGCATTTT.